Listed below are T cell receptor beta chains from one sample, sequenced in a study of CD8 T cells in ankylosing spondylitis. One entry per CDR3 protein results from TCRdb running MiXCR on the 5' RACE reads. This sample has over 400,000 distinct CDR3 sequences, with roughly 26% found just once. Sequences were obtained from blood, either unsorted or a sorted T cell fraction (not recorded which). The receptors were gathered from a male donor with ankylosing spondylitis. Each CDR3 is given with its conserved first and last residue. The D gene is left open where the match is weak. Clone size is shown for a subset of rows, as once, few, many or a class of expanded clone.

>TRBV5-1|TRBJ2-7|TRBD2|-
CASSYGASGRGGEQYF
TGCGCCAGCAGCTACGGGGCTAGCGGGAGAGGGGGCGAGCAGTACTTC
>TRBV11-2|TRBJ2-1|TRBD2|-
CASTPVGGRAGNNEQFF
TGTGCCAGCACCCCTGTAGGCGGGAGGGCCGGGAACAATGAGCAGTTCTTC
>TRBV10-3|TRBJ2-1|TRBD1|once
CAISEGQGTYNEQFF
TGTGCCATCAGTGAGGGACAGGGCACCTACAATGAGCAGTTCTTC
>TRBV20-1|TRBJ2-3|TRBD2|few
CSATSGSRVDTQYF
TGCAGTGCTACTAGCGGGAGTCGAGTAGATACGCAGTATTTT
>TRBV3-1|TRBJ1-1|TRBD1|-
CASSPGQDFNTEAFF
TGTGCCAGCAGCCCCGGACAGGATTTCAACACTGAAGCTTTCTTT
>TRBV29-1|TRBJ2-5|-|many
CKDSSEETQYF
TGCAAAGACAGCAGTGAAGAGACCCAGTACTTC
>TRBV7-2|TRBJ2-7|-|-
CASSLSAYEQYF
TGTGCCAGCAGCTTATCTGCCTACGAGCAGTACTTC
>TRBV12-3/TRBV12-4|TRBJ2-6|TRBD1|few
CASTHNRGTGANVLTF
TGTGCCAGCACTCACAACAGGGGAACTGGGGCCAACGTCCTGACTTTC
>TRBV5-1|TRBJ2-3|-|many
CASSLEGLGADTQYF
TGCGCCAGCAGCTTGGAGGGCTTGGGGGCAGATACGCAGTATTTT
>TRBV20-1|TRBJ2-2|TRBD2|-
CSARTSAYTGELFF
TGCAGTGCTAGGACTAGCGCTTACACCGGGGAGCTGTTTTTT
>TRBV4-2|TRBJ2-1|TRBD2|many
CASSQDPGTSGVEQFF
TGTGCCAGCAGCCAAGACCCGGGGACTAGCGGGGTTGAGCAGTTCTTC
>TRBV29-1|TRBJ2-3|TRBD2|few
CSVEGAGVGTDTQYF
TGCAGCGTTGAAGGGGCGGGAGTAGGAACAGATACGCAGTATTTT
>TRBV7-2|TRBJ2-1|-|few
CASSLAPGGISYNEQFF
TGTGCCAGCAGCTTAGCGCCCGGCGGGATCTCCTACAATGAGCAGTTCTTC
>TRBV29-1|TRBJ1-1|-|few
CSVERGGEAFF
TGCAGCGTCGAGCGTGGGGGTGAAGCTTTCTTT
>TRBV5-1|TRBJ2-5|-|many
CASSFRGETQYF
TGCGCCAGCAGCTTCAGGGGAGAGACCCAGTACTTC
>TRBV10-3|TRBJ2-2|TRBD2|-
CAISAAGVFPGELFF
TGTGCCATCAGTGCAGCGGGAGTTTTCCCCGGGGAGCTGTTTTTT
>TRBV5-1|TRBJ1-1|-|-
CASFDAAATNTEAFF
TGCGCCAGCTTCGACGCTGCAGCCACAAACACTGAAGCTTTCTTT
>TRBV20-1|TRBJ1-3|-|once
CSARSGAGNTIYF
TGCAGTGCTAGATCGGGAGCTGGAAACACCATATATTTT
>TRBV7-9|TRBJ2-1|TRBD2|-
CASSSSGRYSNEQFF
TGTGCCAGCAGCTCTAGCGGGAGGTATAGCAATGAGCAGTTCTTC
>TRBV14|TRBJ2-1|-|few
CASSQDWALSYNEQFF
TGTGCCAGCAGCCAAGACTGGGCTCTCTCCTACAATGAGCAGTTCTTC
>TRBV5-1|TRBJ1-6|-|-
CASSTRGDYNSPLHF
TGCGCCAGCAGCACCCGGGGGGATTATAATTCACCCCTCCACTTT
>TRBV5-1|TRBJ2-2|TRBD2|few
CASSPGLVGPPGELFF
TGCGCCAGCAGCCCCGGACTAGTGGGACCACCGGGGGAGCTGTTTTTT
>TRBV10-1|TRBJ1-2|-|-
CASSEFPDNPYGYTF
TGCGCCAGCAGTGAATTCCCCGACAATCCGTATGGCTACACCTTC
>TRBV2|TRBJ1-3|TRBD1|-
CASSPPGGLRNTIYF
TGTGCCAGCAGCCCCCCAGGGGGCCTTAGAAACACCATATATTTT
>TRBV20-1|TRBJ2-7|-|-
CSANGVSYEQYF
TGCAGTGCTAACGGGGTCTCCTACGAGCAGTACTTC
>TRBV12-3/TRBV12-4|TRBJ2-1|TRBD1|-
CASSFLAGTGTYNEQFF
TGTGCCAGCAGTTTCTTAGCCGGGACAGGGACGTACAATGAGCAGTTCTTC
>TRBV6-1|TRBJ2-3|TRBD2|few
CASSQSGRGTDTQYF
TGTGCCAGCAGTCAAAGCGGGAGAGGGACAGATACGCAGTATTTT
>TRBV11-2|TRBJ2-1|TRBD2|few
CASSPETSGLLYNEQFF
TGTGCCAGCAGCCCCGAGACTAGCGGGCTATTATACAATGAGCAGTTCTTC
>TRBV6-5|TRBJ2-4|-|-
CASSYLSGAKNIQYF
TGTGCCAGCAGTTACCTTTCAGGGGCCAAAAACATTCAGTACTTC
>TRBV20-1|TRBJ2-7|TRBD2|-
CSARLMSGGSPNEQYF
TGCAGTGCTAGATTAATGAGCGGGGGCTCACCCAACGAGCAGTACTTC
>TRBV7-9|TRBJ2-2|-|-
CASSPSGHRDVTGELFF
TGTGCCAGCAGCCCTTCGGGGCACAGGGACGTCACCGGGGAGCTGTTTTTT